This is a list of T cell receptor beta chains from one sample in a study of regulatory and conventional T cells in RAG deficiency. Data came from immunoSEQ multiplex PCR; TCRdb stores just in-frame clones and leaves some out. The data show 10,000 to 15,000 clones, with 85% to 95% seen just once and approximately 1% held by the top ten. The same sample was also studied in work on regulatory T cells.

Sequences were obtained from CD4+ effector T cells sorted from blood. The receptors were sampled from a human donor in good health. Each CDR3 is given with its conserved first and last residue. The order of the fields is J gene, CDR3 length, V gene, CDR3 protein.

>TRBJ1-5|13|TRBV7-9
CASSFAGNQPQHF
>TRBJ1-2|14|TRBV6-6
CASSYRSANYGYTF
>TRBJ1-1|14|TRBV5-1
CASSLVPASTEAFF
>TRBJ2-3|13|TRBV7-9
CASSPKGPDTQYF
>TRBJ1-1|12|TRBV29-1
CSVGGVGTEAFF
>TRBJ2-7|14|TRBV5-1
CASRGQFLSYEQYF
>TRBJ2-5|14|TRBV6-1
CASNPTGDRETQYF
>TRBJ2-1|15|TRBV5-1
CASSIIQSGNREQFF
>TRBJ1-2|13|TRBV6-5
CASSAWREAGYTF
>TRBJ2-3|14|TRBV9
CASSPDRATDTQYF
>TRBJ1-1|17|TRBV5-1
CASSFGDRGYSNTEAFF
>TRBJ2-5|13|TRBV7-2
CASSPGTSETQYF
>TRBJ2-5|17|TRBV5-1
CASSSGLSGGLQETQYF
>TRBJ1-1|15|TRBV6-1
CASSVYPTGGTEAFF
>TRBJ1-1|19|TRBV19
CASSIVVRRLIKVNTEAFF
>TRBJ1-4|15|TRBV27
CASSLSRASNEKLFF
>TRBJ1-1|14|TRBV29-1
CSVEWGRLNTEAFF
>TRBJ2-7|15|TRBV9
CASSRLAGSSYEQYF
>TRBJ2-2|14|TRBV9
CASSEGSWVGELFF
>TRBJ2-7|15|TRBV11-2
CASSLGTGMSDEQYF
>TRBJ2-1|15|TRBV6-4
CASRGGTEVYNEQFF
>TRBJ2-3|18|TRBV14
CASSQDIIWQTDTDTQYF
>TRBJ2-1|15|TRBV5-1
CASSFTSGGTNEQFF
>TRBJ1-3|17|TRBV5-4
CASSSRTGRLSGNTIYF
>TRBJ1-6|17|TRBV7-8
CASSPRRVQGVNSPLHF
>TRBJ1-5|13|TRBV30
CAWSDFGHQPQHF
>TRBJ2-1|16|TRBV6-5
CASSWSTGTPRNEQFF
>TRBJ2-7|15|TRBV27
CASSLSIVLGTEQYF
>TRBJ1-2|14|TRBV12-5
CASGLLGVIGVQSF
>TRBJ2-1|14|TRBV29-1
CSAESLELASVRFF
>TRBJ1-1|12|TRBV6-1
CASSPRNTEAFF